The entry below describes one T cell receptor beta chain. Antigen specificity is unknown. The sample belongs to a study of shared clonotypes between healthy human individuals. In the authors' workflow: Owing to the provision of junction-only sequences devoid of quality scores by immunoSEQ, filtering differed. Profiled with immunoSEQ multiplex PCR; TCRdb holds only in-frame clones, not every one. That table is the source of V, J and clone size, and D and trimming were worked out from the DNA. The sample holds about 2.3 million clones, 80% to 95% seen once. General study results and limits: Sampling used blood alone; tissue repertoires probably differ.

Every donor was a Caucasian adult from Nashville, Tennessee. The V end was cut by 9 bases, the J end by 0 bases, with 12 bases between. CDR1 and CDR2 from the germline V gene are ENHRY and SYGVKD. The CDR3 covers 14 residues. This sequence was found in a man aged 18-30 years in good health. Some clones in this sample may be carry-over from other donors' samples. Input material: naive CD4+ T cells from PBMCs. Specified subset: CD45RA+ positively selected. This chain uses TRBV10-3 with TRBJ1-5; D is undetermined. The CDR3 sequence is CAMSQSFSNQPQHF. The CDR3 nucleotides are TGTGCCATGTCACAGAGCTTTAGCAATCAGCCCCAGCATTTT.